Following are 20 T cell receptor beta chains from one sample sequenced in a study of T cells in Graves' hyperthyroidism and ophthalmopathy. Researchers amplified the TCR beta CDR3 regions from RNA transcripts. The HTBI primer set drove a first-round RT-PCR of the TCR CDR3. TCRdb ran MiXCR on the multiplex PCR reads and lists one entry per CDR3 protein. The table lists over 500,000 distinct CDR3 sequences, around 13% of them singletons, with around 13% in the top ten. What was sequenced was blood. The receptors originated from a woman between 35 and 50 years old with Graves' hyperthyroidism.

This clonotype has only a few counts. This chain joins TRBV12-3 or TRBV12-4 and TRBJ2-3; D possibly corresponds to TRBD2 (5 bases). The ends were cut back, 3 bases at V and 7 bases at J, with 17 bases in the middle. The CDR3 totals 15 residues. The CDR3 reads CASSFFGLTRNTQYF. The CDR3 DNA reads TGTGCCAGCAGTTTCTTTGGACTGACGAGAAATACGCAGTATTTT.

This clonotype was recorded a few times. The V and J genes are TRBV6-1 and TRBJ2-1; D not certain. Germline lookup yields CDR1 MNHNS and CDR2 SASEGT. V dropped 8 bases and J dropped 0 bases, with 11 bases sitting between them. The CDR3 runs 14 residues. CDR3 coding DNA: TGTGCCAGCGTTCTGGGCAGCTCCTACAATGAGCAGTTCTTC. This gives the protein CASVLGSSYNEQFF.

V gene TRBV7-8 combines with J gene TRBJ1-5; maybe TRBD1 (5 bases). V lost 5 bases and J lost 2, with 16 bases in between. The CDR3 sequence is 16 residues long. The germline gives CDR1 SGHVS, CDR2 FQNEAQ. The CDR3 coding sequence is TGTGCCAGCAGCCCCAGACAGTCCCAGGGCAATCAGCCCCAGCATTTT. Its translation: CASSPRQSQGNQPQHF.

CDR3 in amino acids: CASRAGRKTDTQYF. CDR3 sequence (DNA): TGTGCCAGTAGAGCGGGGAGGAAAACAGATACGCAGTATTTT. The chain has TRBV19 and TRBJ2-3; the match to TRBD2 covers 7 bases. J was trimmed by 3 bases and V by 6 bases; bases with no gene match: 6. Per the germline V gene, CDR1 is LNHDA and CDR2 is SQIVND (reference sequence). The CDR3 is 14 residues long.

This clonotype was observed at least ten times. The chain is built from TRBV7-3 and TRBJ2-3; maybe TRBD1 (7 bases). V lost 2 bases and J 2 bases, leaving 11 bases between the germline ends. Germline-derived CDR1 and CDR2 are SGHTA and FQGTGA. The CDR3 has 15 amino acids. CDR3 nucleotides: TGTGCCAGCAGCTTACAGGGGGGAATCACAGATACGCAGTATTTT. As protein: CASSLQGGITDTQYF.

This clonotype was observed at least ten times. The V and J genes are TRBV4-1 and TRBJ1-5; a weak D match, TRBD1 (5 bases). The germline CDR1 and CDR2 sequences are MGHRA and YSYEKL. CDR3 length: 14 residues. Trimming left V 6 bases short and J 8 bases short, with 17 bases between. CDR3 protein: CASSPTGSREPQHF. The CDR3 DNA reads as TGCGCCAGCAGTCCGACGGGATCCAGGGAGCCCCAGCATTTT.

In this sample, this clonotype turned up many times. The rearrangement joins TRBV7-2 to TRBJ2-1; no definite D call. V lost 1 base and J lost 3, with 7 bases in between. The CDR3 runs 14 residues. CDR1 is SGHTA and CDR2 is FQGNSA in the germline V gene. In nucleotides, the CDR3 is TGTGCCAGCAGCTTAGTCCACGGCTACAATGAGCAGTTCTTC. The encoded protein is CASSLVHGYNEQFF.

The chain uses TRBV5-1 and TRBJ2-7, with 7 bases matching TRBD1. There are 14 residues in the CDR3. Germline V gene data show CDR1 as SGHRS and CDR2 as YFSETQ. Trimming at V came to 4 bases and at J to 6 bases, leaving 10 bases not matched to a gene. CDR3 in amino acids: CASSPGQHYSEQYF. In DNA form, the CDR3 reads TGCGCCAGCAGCCCGGGACAGCACTACTCCGAGCAGTACTTC.

This clonotype was seen repeatedly, ten times or more. The chain's CDR3 is CASSIPLAPNTGELFF. The DNA of the CDR3 is TGTGCCAGCAGCATACCACTAGCGCCTAACACCGGGGAGCTGTTTTTT. The chain has TRBV7-9 and TRBJ2-2; 7 bases are a match to TRBD2. Trimming cost V 5 bases and J 2 bases; bases outside gene matches: 8. In germline, CDR1 is SEHNR, CDR2 FQNEAQ (reference sequence). This CDR3 comprises 16 residues.

This clonotype was recorded many times. The rearrangement uses TRBV28 and TRBJ2-5; TRBD2 matches 7 bases. The CDR3 has 16 residues. Germline CDR1 and CDR2: MDHEN and SYDVKM. Trimming at V came to 2 bases and at J to 5 bases, leaving 11 bases not matched to a gene. CDR3 sequence: CASSLEKRDVTETQYF. The CDR3 region has the DNA TGTGCCAGCAGTTTAGAGAAGCGGGACGTCACGGAGACCCAGTACTTC.

The chain has TRBV19 and TRBJ2-7; D is perhaps TRBD2 (6 bases). V dropped 6 bases and J dropped 4 bases, with 16 bases sitting between them. CDR3 length: 14 amino acids. CDR1 and CDR2 from the germline V gene are LNHDA and SQIVND (reference sequence). Written as DNA, the CDR3 is TGTGCCAGTAGACCGGGGGTAGCGGCTTACGAGCAGTACTTC. Protein product: CASRPGVAAYEQYF.

This clonotype showed up many times. The chain is built from TRBV2 and TRBJ1-2, with D uncertain. Deletions cut 2 bases from V and 7 bases from J, with 11 bases between. There are 13 residues in the CDR3. In germline, CDR1 is SNHLY, CDR2 FYNNEI. CDR3 DNA sequence: TGTGCCAGCAGTGAATCGGTCGGGAGTGGCTACACCTTC. This translates into CASSESVGSGYTF.

Worth noting for this clonotype: One junction end disagrees with the germline gene, perhaps due to a read error. V gene TRBV6-4 combines with J gene TRBJ1-1, with a possible D match to TRBD1 (6 bases). Germline CDR1 is MRHNA and CDR2 is SNTAGT. CDR3 length: 15 amino acids. The CDR3 bases are TGTGCCAGCAGTTACTCGAGAGGGGGGGACACTGAAGCTTTCTTT. Residues: CASSYSRGGDTEAFF.

The chain is built from TRBV27 and TRBJ1-5, with no clear D. Germline loops: CDR1 MNHEY, CDR2 SMNVEV (reference sequence). V was shortened by 5 bases and J by 4 bases, with 12 bases between the two germline ends. This CDR3 contains 14 residues. CDR3 in DNA: TGTGCCAGCAGTCCCTACATGGGAAATCAGCCCCAGCATTTT. This gives the protein CASSPYMGNQPQHF.

This clonotype was counted only a few times. This may be a read error: a much more frequent sequence differs by one nucleotide. V usage is TRBV12-3 or TRBV12-4 and J usage is TRBJ2-3, with 9 bases that match TRBD1. The junction had 7 bases not matched to a gene; V was cut back by 5 bases and J by 1 base. The CDR3 totals 16 residues. The CDR3 DNA follows: TGTGCCAGCAGTACCGGGACAGGGAGGGGCACAGATACGCAGTATTTT. Amino acid sequence: CASSTGTGRGTDTQYF.

The gene calls are TRBV2 and TRBJ1-2, with D maybe TRBD1 (6 bases). CDR1 is SNHLY and CDR2 is FYNNEI in the germline V gene. This CDR3 region has 13 residues. V was shortened by 2 bases and J by 6 bases, with 10 bases between the two germline ends. In nucleotides, the CDR3 is TGTGCCAGCAGTGAAACAGGGTTAGATGGCTACACCTTC. Translation gives CASSETGLDGYTF. The complete variable domain, with remaining parts taken from reference TRBV2 and TRBJ1-2, reads EPEVTQTPSHQVTQMGQEVILRCVPISNHLYFYWYRQILGQKVEFLVSFYNNEISEKSEIFDDQFSVERPDGSNFTLKIRSTKLEDSAMYFCASSETGLDGYTFGSGTRLTVV.

This rearrangement joins TRBV6-2 or TRBV6-3 to TRBJ2-1; 7 nucleotides line up with TRBD1. This CDR3 has 16 amino acids. Per the germline V gene, CDR1 is MNHEY and CDR2 is SVGEGT. The junction had 9 bases not matched to a gene; V was cut back by 3 bases and J by 4 bases. The CDR3 here is CASSYDRVASYNEQFF. The CDR3 bases are TGTGCCAGCAGTTATGACAGGGTCGCATCATACAATGAGCAGTTCTTC.

This chain links TRBV25-1 with TRBJ1-1; D may be TRBD1 (6 bases). Germline CDR1 and CDR2: MGHDK and SYGVNS. The length of the CDR3 is 14 residues. Trimming removed 4 bases from V and 0 bases from J, with 9 bases in between. CDR3 DNA: TGTGCCAGCAGTGTTGACAGGATGAACACTGAAGCTTTCTTT. Protein: CASSVDRMNTEAFF.

This clonotype occurred a few times. The V gene is TRBV20-1, the J gene TRBJ1-5, with D maybe TRBD1 (6 bases). CDR1 DFQATT and CDR2 SNEGSKA come from the germline V gene (reference sequence). This CDR3 is built from 12 residues. The V end was cut by 6 bases, the J end by 4 bases, with 10 bases between. This chain's CDR3 is CSAPDRNQPQHF. The CDR3 coding sequence is TGCAGTGCACCGGACAGAAATCAGCCCCAGCATTTT.

In its sample, this clonotype was seen a few times. The chain recombines TRBV9 with TRBJ2-1, with 7 bases fitting TRBD1. This CDR3 comprises 15 residues. Germline V lookup: CDR1 SGDLS, CDR2 YYNGEE. The V gene end was trimmed by 3 bases and the J gene end by 4 bases; junction bases not matched to a gene: 7. CDR3 in DNA: TGTGCCAGCAGCGCCCAAGGGACAGAATACAATGAGCAGTTCTTC. It is translated as CASSAQGTEYNEQFF.